The next 27 T cell receptor beta chains were all read from a single sample in a study of shared clonotypes between healthy human individuals. This table comes from immunoSEQ multiplex PCR, and its TCRdb copy is limited to in-frame clones, with some not included. The repertoire has approximately 2.4 million clones, approximately 96% of them found once; the top ten carry roughly 0.13%. Sequenced material: naive CD4+ T cells sorted from blood. Subset noted: CD45RA+ positively selected. These receptors originate from a man younger than 35 in good health.

The rearrangement links TRBV30 to TRBJ1-1, with D possibly matching TRBD1 (5 bases). Germline V gene data show CDR1 as GTSNPN and CDR2 as SVGIG (reference sequence). The CDR3 is 14 amino acids. Trimming took 0 bases from V and 6 from J, leaving 14 bases between them. The CDR3 spells CAWSVGGRGSEAFF. CDR3 in DNA: TGTGCCTGGAGTGTAGGCGGAAGGGGTTCTGAAGCTTTCTTT.

The table lists this clone with a count of one. This chain links TRBV5-1 with TRBJ2-1; 7 bases fit TRBD2. The ends lost 4 bases at V and 8 bases at J; junction bases unmatched: 18. Germline-derived CDR1 and CDR2 are SGHRS and YFSETQ. The CDR3 loop spans 17 amino acids. CDR3 residues: CASSRRASGEASDEQFF. CDR3 nucleotides: TGCGCCAGCAGCCGCAGGGCGAGCGGGGAAGCGTCGGATGAGCAGTTCTTC.

The rearrangement links TRBV6-6 to TRBJ1-2, with no clear D. This CDR3 is built from 13 residues. The V end was cut by 7 bases, the J end by 4 bases, with 13 bases between. The V gene's germline CDR1 is MNHNY and CDR2 SVGAGI (reference sequence). The CDR3: CASINEEAYGYTF. CDR3 DNA: TGTGCCAGCATTAACGAGGAGGCCTATGGCTACACCTTC.

The rearrangement links TRBV10-3 to TRBJ2-7; TRBD2 matches at 10 bases. CDR1 and CDR2 from the germline V gene are ENHRY and SYGVKD. Trimming removed 8 bases from V and 2 bases from J; junction bases left unmatched: 9. This CDR3 has 15 residues. The CDR3 spells CAIGQLAGPAYEQYF. CDR3 nucleotide sequence: TGTGCCATCGGTCAACTAGCGGGACCAGCCTACGAGCAGTACTTC.

V is TRBV19 and J is TRBJ2-2; perhaps TRBD2 as D (6 bases). Trimming left V 7 bases short and J 4 bases short, with 10 bases between. There are 13 residues in the CDR3. Germline V gene lookup returns CDR1 LNHDA and CDR2 SQIVND (reference sequence). The CDR3 region has the DNA TGTGCCAGTACAGCCGGGAGCACCGGGGAGCTGTTTTTT. Protein product: CASTAGSTGELFF.

The CDR3 sequence is CASSMSAGLDTQYF. The CDR3 DNA is TGTGCCAGTAGTATGTCGGCCGGGTTAGATACGCAGTATTTT. V usage is TRBV19 and J usage is TRBJ2-3, with D uncertain. Germline V lookup: CDR1 LNHDA, CDR2 SQIVND (reference sequence). The CDR3 is 14 amino acids. V lost 3 bases and J 5 bases, leaving 12 bases between the germline ends.

The chain has TRBV30 and TRBJ2-7; D is uncertain. The CDR3 runs to 15 residues. Deletions cut 0 bases from V and 3 bases from J, with 15 bases between. The germline CDR1 and CDR2 sequences are GTSNPN and SVGIG (reference sequence). The CDR3 region has the DNA TGTGCCTGGAGTGTCGGGCAGGAAAATAACTACGAGCAGTACTTC. This sequence encodes CAWSVGQENNYEQYF.

With respect to this clone: The same CDR3 can be traced to other DNA sequences in this sample. V usage is TRBV2 and J usage is TRBJ2-7; TRBD1 is a possible D gene (6 bases). Between the trimmed V and J ends, which lost 8 bases and 2 bases, there was a span of 10 bases. The germline gives CDR1 SNHLY, CDR2 FYNNEI. The CDR3 totals 12 residues. Here the CDR3 reads CASRDNAYEQYF. DNA of the CDR3: TGTGCCAGCCGGGACAATGCCTACGAGCAGTACTTC.

The chain is built from TRBV7-9 and TRBJ1-4; maybe TRBD1 (6 bases). V dropped 0 bases and J dropped 4 bases, with 12 bases sitting between them. CDR3 length equals 16 residues. CDR1 SEHNR and CDR2 FQNEAQ come from the germline V gene (reference sequence). CDR3 sequence reads: CASSLALGAGNEKLFF. CDR3 in DNA: TGTGCCAGCAGCTTAGCGTTGGGGGCCGGTAATGAAAAACTGTTTTTT.

The count of this clone is one. This chain uses TRBV6-4 with TRBJ2-1; D is ambiguous. Trimming pared 8 bases from V and 0 bases from J, leaving 8 bases between. Germline assignment: CDR1 MRHNA and CDR2 SNTAGT. This CDR3 has 13 residues. CDR3 protein: CASFPSSYNEQFF. DNA of the CDR3: TGTGCCAGCTTTCCGAGCTCCTACAATGAGCAGTTCTTC.

The CDR3 DNA is TGTGCCAGCCTGGGACAGGAGGACTCACCCCTCCACTTT. This sequence encodes CASLGQEDSPLHF. The V gene is TRBV28, the J gene TRBJ1-6, with 8 bases fitting TRBD1. The CDR3 length is 13 residues. V lost 8 bases and J lost 10; bases outside the gene matches: 7. Per germline, CDR1 MDHEN and CDR2 SYDVKM.

This chain connects TRBV25-1 to TRBJ2-3; the D is unclear. The CDR3 runs to 14 residues. Germline CDR1 and CDR2: MGHDK and SYGVNS. V was shortened by 7 bases and J by 5 bases, with 16 bases between the two germline ends. CDR3 region: CASTPKGIEDTQYF. The CDR3, as DNA: TGTGCCAGCACCCCGAAAGGGATCGAAGATACGCAGTATTTT.

The V and J genes are TRBV19 and TRBJ1-2, with D possibly being TRBD1 (5 bases). CDR1 and CDR2 (germline): LNHDA, SQIVND (reference sequence). There are 15 residues in the CDR3. V lost 5 bases, J lost 7 bases, and 20 bases lay in between. The CDR3 region has the DNA TGTGCCAGTAGTGGCCCCGGACACATTCGGGGTGGCTACACCTTC. Translating it yields CASSGPGHIRGGYTF.

The V gene is TRBV20-1, the J gene TRBJ1-1; D is unresolved. The CDR3 is made up of 11 amino acids. From germline, CDR1 is DFQATT and CDR2 SNEGSKA (reference sequence). Trimming took 6 bases from V and 3 from J, leaving 8 bases between them. CDR3 loop: CSAVLYTEAFF. In DNA, the CDR3 is TGCAGTGCCGTCCTTTACACTGAAGCTTTCTTT.

The chain combines TRBV18 with TRBJ2-5, with 9 nucleotides matching TRBD1. Germline lookup yields CDR1 KGHSH and CDR2 LQKENI. V shed 4 bases and J 1 base; nucleotides not matched to a gene: 4. The CDR3 length is 15 residues. CDR3 sequence reads: CASSQEQGAQETQYF. CDR3 DNA: TGTGCCAGCTCACAGGAACAGGGGGCCCAAGAGACCCAGTACTTC.

On this clone itself: Distinct nucleotide sequences in the sample also encode this CDR3. This chain links TRBV6-5 with TRBJ2-2; D not certain. Trimming pared 2 bases from V and 0 bases from J, leaving 10 bases between. The germline V gene encodes CDR1 MNHEY and CDR2 SVGAGI. The CDR3 consists of 16 residues. The CDR3 spells CASSYRQRTNTGELFF. The CDR3 nucleotides are TGTGCCAGCAGTTACCGGCAACGGACGAACACCGGGGAGCTGTTTTTT.

The chain employs TRBV18 and TRBJ2-7; tentatively, D is TRBD2 (7 bases). Germline CDR1 and CDR2: KGHSH and LQKENI. This CDR3 contains 14 residues. V lost 6 bases to trimming and J lost 7 bases, with 19 bases between them. CDR3 residues: CASSHRDGAGEQYF. CDR3 coding DNA: TGTGCCAGCTCGCACAGGGACGGAGCGGGGGAGCAGTACTTC.

The chain employs TRBV28 and TRBJ1-5; D not resolved. Germline V gene lookup returns CDR1 MDHEN and CDR2 SYDVKM. The CDR3 is made up of 11 amino acids. V lost 2 bases, J lost 15 bases, and 11 bases lay in between. The DNA of the CDR3 is TGTGCCAGCAGTTTAGGTCACTCCGGGCATTTT. Translating it yields CASSLGHSGHF.

Only one count was recorded for this clone. The V gene is TRBV29-1, the J gene TRBJ2-2; no reliable D call. The germline V gene has CDR1 SQVTM and CDR2 ANQGSEA. CDR3 length: 14 amino acids. Trimming removed 6 bases from V and 1 base from J, with 12 bases in between. The CDR3 reads CSVKEKWNTGELFF. The CDR3 nucleotides are TGCAGCGTGAAGGAGAAATGGAACACCGGGGAGCTGTTTTTT.

CDR3 nucleotides: TGTGCCTGCGTAGGGAGACAGGACACAGATACGCAGTATTTT. Amino acids: CACVGRQDTDTQYF. The rearrangement joins TRBV30 to TRBJ2-3, with D perhaps TRBD1 (6 bases). This CDR3 spans 14 amino acids. The germline CDR1 and CDR2 sequences are GTSNPN and SVGIG (reference sequence). Trimming cost V 6 bases and J 2 bases, with 15 bases left between them.

The chain employs TRBV6-1 and TRBJ1-2, with 8 nucleotides matching TRBD1. With 5 bases clipped from V and 6 bases from J, the junction kept 5 bases outside the gene matches. The CDR3 is made up of 13 amino acids. CDR1 is MNHNS and CDR2 is SASEGT in the germline V gene. The CDR3 loop reads CASSRQGKDGYTF. The CDR3 nucleotides read TGTGCCAGCAGTCGACAGGGGAAGGATGGCTACACCTTC.

The rearrangement links TRBV7-9 to TRBJ2-2, with 14 nucleotides matching TRBD2. This CDR3 is 17 amino acids long. CDR1 and CDR2 (germline): SEHNR, FQNEAQ (reference sequence). V shed 6 bases and J 2 bases; nucleotides not matched to a gene: 5. The CDR3 loop is CASREGLAGDNTGELFF. In DNA, the CDR3 is TGTGCCAGCAGAGAGGGACTAGCGGGGGACAACACCGGGGAGCTGTTTTTT.

V gene TRBV7-6 combines with J gene TRBJ1-4; no clear D gene. The CDR3 has 15 residues. V was trimmed by 1 base and J by 3 bases, leaving 9 bases between them. Germline V CDR1 and CDR2: SGHVS, FNYEAQ. The CDR3 sequence: CASSLGLQPNEKLFF. DNA of the CDR3: TGTGCCAGCAGCTTAGGACTTCAACCTAATGAAAAACTGTTTTTT.

The V and J genes are TRBV6-6 and TRBJ1-1; D unclear. Germline CDR1 reads MNHNY; CDR2 reads SVGAGI (reference sequence). The CDR3 has 13 residues. V lost 2 bases and J lost 0, with 4 bases in between. The CDR3 reads CASSYSMNTEAFF. The CDR3 DNA is TGTGCCAGCAGTTACAGTATGAACACTGAAGCTTTCTTT.

The chain recombines TRBV25-1 with TRBJ2-3; D is possibly TRBD1 or TRBD2 (5 bases each). V lost 4 bases, J lost 7 bases, and 24 bases lay in between. Germline V gene data show CDR1 as MGHDK and CDR2 as SYGVNS. CDR3 length equals 17 residues. For the CDR3, the DNA is TGTGCCAGCAGTGGAATTTATGGGACCGTAGGATCATATACGCAGTATTTT. It yields the protein CASSGIYGTVGSYTQYF.

V and J are TRBV19 and TRBJ2-7; the D gene is possibly TRBD1 (6 bases). Germline CDR1 reads LNHDA; CDR2 reads SQIVND (reference sequence). With 3 bases removed from V and 5 bases from J, the gap between germline ends came to 26 bases. This CDR3 spans 18 amino acids. Here the CDR3 reads CASSIGRGPAKGPNEQYF. CDR3 nucleotides: TGTGCCAGTAGTATCGGCAGGGGACCAGCTAAGGGCCCTAACGAGCAGTACTTC.

The rearrangement joins TRBV5-6 to TRBJ1-1; D is undetermined. CDR1 is SGHDT and CDR2 is YYEEEE in the germline V gene. Trimming left V 2 bases short and J 11 bases short, with 13 bases between. CDR3 size: 12 residues. The CDR3 DNA sequence: TGTGCCAGCAGCTTAATGGGTGTTAGGGCTTTCTTT. Its translation is CASSLMGVRAFF.